Listed below are T cell receptor beta chains from one sample, sequenced in a study of blood T cell repertoires in COVID-19. Assay: immunoSEQ multiplex PCR; the TCRdb copy retains only in-frame clones and omits some. The sample has a few hundred thousand clones; approximately 83% are singletons. Sample: PBMCs or T cells enriched from blood (not recorded which). The receptors derive from a man between 25 and 39 years old who had recovered from COVID-19. Both conserved end residues are part of each CDR3. Each record gives: CDR3 DNA, CDR3 protein, V gene, D gene, J gene, clone size. D genes are given only for firm matches. Clone sizes are given selectively: once, few, many, or a class where the clone is expanded.

cdr3_nt: TGTGCCAGCAGATCGACTAGCGGGGGTTATGAGCAGTTCTTC
cdr3_aa: CASRSTSGGYEQFF
v_call: TRBV2
d_call: TRBD2
j_call: TRBJ2-1
clone_size: few

cdr3_nt: TGTGCCAGCAGCGACCACATGGGACAGGGGATACTCTACGGAAACACCATATATTTT
cdr3_aa: CASSDHMGQGILYGNTIYF
v_call: TRBV9
d_call: TRBD1
j_call: TRBJ1-3
clone_size: NA

cdr3_nt: TGCGCCAGCAGTAACGGGGGGACGGGATATAATGAAAAACTGTTTTTT
cdr3_aa: CASSNGGTGYNEKLFF
v_call: TRBV5-1
d_call: NA
j_call: TRBJ1-4
clone_size: NA

cdr3_nt: TGTGCCAGCAGTTCGGGGGTCTCTGGGGCCAACGTCCTGACTTTC
cdr3_aa: CASSSGVSGANVLTF
v_call: TRBV6-2/TRBV6-3
d_call: NA
j_call: TRBJ2-6
clone_size: NA

cdr3_nt: TGTGCCAGCAGCCCGGGTAGGGGAACGCAGTATTTT
cdr3_aa: CASSPGRGTQYF
v_call: TRBV7-8
d_call: NA
j_call: TRBJ2-3
clone_size: NA

cdr3_nt: TGTGCCACAACCCGGGGGAATGAAAAACTGTTTTTT
cdr3_aa: CATTRGNEKLFF
v_call: TRBV2
d_call: NA
j_call: TRBJ1-4
clone_size: NA

cdr3_nt: TGCGCCAGCAGCTTGACTCCCAACAATGAGCAGTTCTTC
cdr3_aa: CASSLTPNNEQFF
v_call: TRBV5-1
d_call: NA
j_call: TRBJ2-1
clone_size: NA

cdr3_nt: TGTGCCAGCAGCTTAGATTGGTCACACTCTGGGGCCAACGTCCTGACTTTC
cdr3_aa: CASSLDWSHSGANVLTF
v_call: TRBV11-2
d_call: NA
j_call: TRBJ2-6
clone_size: NA

cdr3_nt: TGCGCCAGCAGCGGGGCTACGGACCCTCAAGAGACCCAGTACTTC
cdr3_aa: CASSGATDPQETQYF
v_call: TRBV5-1
d_call: NA
j_call: TRBJ2-5
clone_size: NA

cdr3_nt: TGCAGTGCTAGTCTTGGGACAGGGCTCCACGAGCAGTACTTC
cdr3_aa: CSASLGTGLHEQYF
v_call: TRBV20-1
d_call: TRBD1
j_call: TRBJ2-7
clone_size: NA

cdr3_nt: TGTGCCACCAGCAGAGGCGGGGAGACCCAGTACTTC
cdr3_aa: CATSRGGETQYF
v_call: TRBV15
d_call: NA
j_call: TRBJ2-5
clone_size: NA

cdr3_nt: TGTGCCTGGAGTGATATTAAGGGGTCTATGAACACTGAAGCTTTCTTT
cdr3_aa: CAWSDIKGSMNTEAFF
v_call: TRBV30
d_call: NA
j_call: TRBJ1-1
clone_size: NA

cdr3_nt: TGTGCCAGCAGCTTAACTAGCGGGGGAACCTACGAGCAGTACTTC
cdr3_aa: CASSLTSGGTYEQYF
v_call: TRBV7-6
d_call: TRBD2
j_call: TRBJ2-7
clone_size: NA

cdr3_nt: TGTGCCAGCTCACCACCTAGCGGGTTGGATGATGAGCAGTTCTTC
cdr3_aa: CASSPPSGLDDEQFF
v_call: TRBV18
d_call: TRBD2
j_call: TRBJ2-1
clone_size: NA

cdr3_nt: TGTGCCAGTACCGACCCGGGACAGGGGGCAGATACGCAGTATTTT
cdr3_aa: CASTDPGQGADTQYF
v_call: TRBV19
d_call: TRBD1
j_call: TRBJ2-3
clone_size: NA

cdr3_nt: TGTGCCAGCAGTCCTGTGCGGACAGGGGGCGGGCGGCCCCAGCATTTT
cdr3_aa: CASSPVRTGGGRPQHF
v_call: TRBV2
d_call: TRBD1
j_call: TRBJ1-5
clone_size: NA